This is a list of T cell receptor beta chains from one sample in a study of T cell repertoires in cytomegalovirus infection. TCRdb passed the reads through MiXCR, listing each CDR3 protein once. The table shows 310,000 or so distinct CDR3 sequences, with roughly a tenth occurring only once. The sequenced sample consisted of PBMCs. Receptor source: a human donor in good health (CMV status not recorded). Some clones in this sample may be carry-over from other donors' samples. Each CDR3 is given with its conserved first and last residue. Each record gives: V gene, J gene, CDR3 protein.

v_call: TRBV6-6; j_call: TRBJ2-2; cdr3_aa: CASKSLHGVGYTGELFF
v_call: TRBV11-2; j_call: TRBJ1-6; cdr3_aa: CASSLITRKNSPLHF
v_call: TRBV7-9; j_call: TRBJ2-1; cdr3_aa: CASSFEGSYNEQFF
v_call: TRBV6-6; j_call: TRBJ1-1; cdr3_aa: CASSYPSGTEAFF
v_call: TRBV20-1; j_call: TRBJ1-5; cdr3_aa: CSANYRGNQPQHF
v_call: TRBV10-3; j_call: TRBJ2-3; cdr3_aa: CAISEKISGGSSSTDTQYF
v_call: TRBV7-2; j_call: TRBJ1-1; cdr3_aa: CASSSEGGTEAFF
v_call: TRBV28; j_call: TRBJ2-3; cdr3_aa: CASSSRTQYF
v_call: TRBV7-2; j_call: TRBJ2-7; cdr3_aa: CASSSQPGQYSYEQYF
v_call: TRBV29-1; j_call: TRBJ2-7; cdr3_aa: CSVGQGRPYEQYF
v_call: TRBV6-2/TRBV6-3; j_call: TRBJ2-2; cdr3_aa: CASTVGSGELFF